Listed below are T cell receptor beta chains from one sample, sequenced in a study of CD8 T cells in Susac syndrome. TCRdb itself ran the immunoSEQ multiplex PCR reads through MiXCR, one entry per CDR3 protein. This repertoire shows a few hundred thousand distinct CDR3 sequences, 95% found once; its top ten account for around 0.08%. Specimen: CD4+ T cells from PBMCs. These receptors were taken from a human donor with multiple sclerosis. Each CDR3 is given with its conserved first and last residue. Each record gives: J gene, V gene, D gene, clone size, CDR3 DNA, CDR3 protein. A D gene is named only where the DNA matches it firmly. Clone sizes are given selectively: once, few, many, or a class where the clone is expanded.

>TRBJ2-7|TRBV27|TRBD1|NA
TGTGCCAGCAGTCCCGACAGGGGGCAGACCTACGAGCAGTACTTC
CASSPDRGQTYEQYF
>TRBJ1-5|TRBV12-3/TRBV12-4|NA|NA
TGTGCCAGCAGTTTAGGGTCAGAAAGCAATCAGCCCCAGCATTTT
CASSLGSESNQPQHF
>TRBJ2-5|TRBV20-1|TRBD2|NA
TGCAGTGCTAGCGGGGGGGCGGTCGGAGAGACCCAGTACTTC
CSASGGAVGETQYF
>TRBJ1-1|TRBV18|TRBD1|NA
TGTGCCAGCTCAGACAGGGTGATGAACACTGAAGCTTTCTTT
CASSDRVMNTEAFF
>TRBJ1-2|TRBV3-1|TRBD1|NA
TGTGCCAGCAGCCTCCGGGACAGGGGCTTCTATGGCTACACCTTC
CASSLRDRGFYGYTF
>TRBJ2-5|TRBV3-1|NA|NA
TGTGCCAGCAGCCGAGCAGCTATACAAGAGACCCAGTACTTC
CASSRAAIQETQYF
>TRBJ2-1|TRBV3-1|NA|NA
TGTGCCAGCAGCCAAGGCCTAGCGACCAATGAGCAGTTCTTC
CASSQGLATNEQFF
>TRBJ1-1|TRBV7-3|NA|NA
TGTGCCAGCAGCTCGAAAGGACAACTTGAAGCTTTCTTT
CASSSKGQLEAFF
>TRBJ2-1|TRBV14|TRBD1|once
TGTGCCAGCAGCCCCCTGAAGACAGGGAAATACGCTGAGCAGTTCTTC
CASSPLKTGKYAEQFF
>TRBJ2-6|TRBV2|NA|NA
TGTGCCAGCAGTGGGACAAGAACTGGGGCCAACGTCCTGACTTTC
CASSGTRTGANVLTF
>TRBJ1-1|TRBV12-3/TRBV12-4|NA|once
TGTGCCAGCAGTTTAAGTGGCACTGAAGCTTTCTTT
CASSLSGTEAFF
>TRBJ1-1|TRBV7-9|NA|NA
TGTGCCAGCAGCGCCAGGACAGTACTGAACACTGAAGCTTTCTTT
CASSARTVLNTEAFF
>TRBJ2-1|TRBV4-1|TRBD2|NA
TGCGCCAGCAGCCAGAATAGACTAGCGGGGGGATCCTACAATGAGCAGTTCTTC
CASSQNRLAGGSYNEQFF
>TRBJ2-5|TRBV20-1|NA|NA
TGCAGTGCTAGCGCGGCGGGAACGGGTCGGCAAGAGACCCAGTACTTC
CSASAAGTGRQETQYF
>TRBJ2-1|TRBV20-1|TRBD2|NA
TGCAGTGCGCCAACTAGCGGCTCTTACAATGAGCAGTTCTTC
CSAPTSGSYNEQFF
>TRBJ2-5|TRBV12-3/TRBV12-4|NA|NA
TGTGCCAGCAGTTTAGCGGCGATGGAAGAGACCCAGTACTTC
CASSLAAMEETQYF
>TRBJ2-3|TRBV30|NA|NA
TGTGCCTGGGGGCGACGCACAGATACGCAGTATTTT
CAWGRRTDTQYF
>TRBJ1-5|TRBV23-1|NA|NA
TGCGCCAGCAGTCACCCGGGGGCTGGGTTTCAGCCCCAGCATTTT
CASSHPGAGFQPQHF
>TRBJ2-7|TRBV7-6|NA|NA
TGTGCCAGCAGCCTCGGCCAGTGGGAGCAGTACTTC
CASSLGQWEQYF
>TRBJ2-3|TRBV20-1|NA|once
TGCAGTGCCACCAGGCGAGGAGGAGCGGAGCAGTATTTT
CSATRRGGAEQYF
>TRBJ2-7|TRBV18|NA|NA
TGTGCCAGCTCACCACCGGTCGCAGGGAGAGGGGAGCAGTACTTC
CASSPPVAGRGEQYF
>TRBJ2-4|TRBV20-1|TRBD1|NA
TGCAGTGCCGACCAAACAGGGGCCGAGGACATTCAGTACTTC
CSADQTGAEDIQYF
>TRBJ1-6|TRBV30|NA|once
TGTGCCTGGACACTGGCGGTCGGCTATAATTCACCCCTCCACTTT
CAWTLAVGYNSPLHF
>TRBJ2-7|TRBV14|NA|NA
TGTGCCAGCAGCCGTCTCTCTAGCGACTCCTACGAGCAGTACTTC
CASSRLSSDSYEQYF
>TRBJ1-6|TRBV15|NA|NA
TGTGCCACCAGCAGAGGACGGTCGGATTATAATTCACCCCTCCACTTT
CATSRGRSDYNSPLHF
>TRBJ2-1|TRBV12-3/TRBV12-4|NA|NA
TGTGCCAGCAGTCCCCAGCGGTCCTACAATGAGCAGTTCTTC
CASSPQRSYNEQFF
>TRBJ2-7|TRBV29-1|TRBD1|NA
TGCAGCGCCTTAGGGACAGGGAGTCTCGAGCAGTACTTC
CSALGTGSLEQYF
>TRBJ1-2|TRBV12-3/TRBV12-4|NA|NA
TGTGCCAGCAGTTCACGGGACACCAATGGCTACACCTTC
CASSSRDTNGYTF
>TRBJ1-1|TRBV5-1|NA|NA
TGCGCCAGCAGCCCTGGATCAGAGAACACTGAAGCTTTCTTT
CASSPGSENTEAFF
>TRBJ2-1|TRBV29-1|TRBD1|once
TGCAGCGCTTCGGGACAGGGAAGTGGTGAGCAGTTCTTC
CSASGQGSGEQFF
>TRBJ1-2|TRBV13|NA|NA
TGTGCCAGCAGCCCGAGGAGGACGGGAAACTATGGCTACACCTTC
CASSPRRTGNYGYTF
>TRBJ2-3|TRBV5-4|NA|NA
TGTGCCAGCAGCTTGGCCACCACAGATACGCAGTATTTT
CASSLATTDTQYF
>TRBJ1-1|TRBV30|NA|NA
TGTGCCTGGAGTGTACTGCGCGAAAAAGCTTTCTTT
CAWSVLREKAFF
>TRBJ1-1|TRBV12-3/TRBV12-4|NA|NA
TGTGCCAGCAGTCCCCGGACGGGGGAAACTGAAGCTTTCTTT
CASSPRTGETEAFF
>TRBJ2-1|TRBV3-1|TRBD2|NA
TGTGCCAGCAGCCAAGATGGGGCGGGGGACAATGAGCAGTTCTTC
CASSQDGAGDNEQFF
>TRBJ2-3|TRBV20-1|NA|NA
TGCAGTGCTGCAGTCCACACAGATACGCAGTATTTT
CSAAVHTDTQYF
>TRBJ2-5|TRBV10-3|NA|NA
TGTGCCATCAGCGAACCATCAAGTGAGACCCAGTACTTC
CAISEPSSETQYF
>TRBJ2-7|TRBV15|TRBD1|NA
TGTGCCACCAGCAAGGACCCGACAGGGGGCTCCGAGCAGTACTTC
CATSKDPTGGSEQYF
>TRBJ2-1|TRBV3-1|NA|NA
TGTGCCAGCAGCCCCAACCTGGGCCGAGTAACTAGGGATGAGCAGTTCTTC
CASSPNLGRVTRDEQFF
>TRBJ2-1|TRBV9|TRBD2|NA
TGTGCCAGCAGCGTAGGGCTAGCGGGGGGACCAAGCTCCTACAATGAGCAGTTCTTC
CASSVGLAGGPSSYNEQFF
>TRBJ2-3|TRBV20-1|NA|NA
TGCAGTGCTAGCGTTGGCACCTCCTCCCCGCAGTATTTT
CSASVGTSSPQYF
>TRBJ1-2|TRBV27|TRBD1|NA
TGTGCCAGCAGCCCCTTTGGGGACAGCCATGGCTACACCTTC
CASSPFGDSHGYTF
>TRBJ2-5|TRBV29-1|NA|NA
TGCAGCGTTGAAGTAAACACCCGGACCCAGTACTTC
CSVEVNTRTQYF
>TRBJ1-2|TRBV30|NA|NA
TGTGCCTGGAGCCAGGGTCCCCCAGGGAAGGATGGCTACACCTTC
CAWSQGPPGKDGYTF
>TRBJ2-5|TRBV30|NA|NA
TGTGCCTGGAACCTGGGAGATGGGGAGACCCAGTACTTC
CAWNLGDGETQYF
>TRBJ2-5|TRBV14|TRBD2|NA
TGTGCCAGCAGCCCTCTAGCGGAAGAGACCCAGTACTTC
CASSPLAEETQYF
>TRBJ1-2|TRBV7-2|NA|NA
TGTGCCAGCAGCAGATCACAGGCATTCTATGGCTACACCTTC
CASSRSQAFYGYTF
>TRBJ2-5|TRBV3-1|NA|NA
TGTGCCAGCAGCCAGAACATGGGAGAGACCCAGTACTTC
CASSQNMGETQYF
>TRBJ1-1|TRBV3-1|NA|NA
TGTGCCAGCAGCCACGCGGGGGAAGCTTTCTTT
CASSHAGEAFF
>TRBJ1-5|TRBV29-1|NA|once
TGCAGCGTCGCCGGGACCGATAGCAATCAGCCCCAGCATTTT
CSVAGTDSNQPQHF
>TRBJ2-1|TRBV5-6|NA|NA
TGTGCCAGCAGCTTGGTTGGAGGGTTGAATGAGCAGTTCTTC
CASSLVGGLNEQFF
>TRBJ1-5|TRBV12-3/TRBV12-4|NA|NA
TGTGCCAGCCGTTCGGGGCAGTTGAGCAATCAGCCCCAGCATTTT
CASRSGQLSNQPQHF
>TRBJ2-1|TRBV6-1|NA|NA
TGTGCCAGCAGTGAAGGCGACGAGCAGTTCTTC
CASSEGDEQFF
>TRBJ1-5|TRBV25-1|TRBD1|NA
TGTGCCAGCAGTGAAGGTGGAGGGGGCAGGGGCAATCAGCCCCAGCATTTT
CASSEGGGGRGNQPQHF
>TRBJ2-2|TRBV20-1|TRBD2|NA
TGCAGTGCTGCCCCTAGCGGGTCGAACACCGGGGAGCTGTTTTTT
CSAAPSGSNTGELFF
>TRBJ1-5|TRBV30|NA|NA
TGTGCCTGGAGTACCCCTGGAGGGGAACAGCCCCAGCATTTT
CAWSTPGGEQPQHF
>TRBJ2-5|TRBV29-1|NA|NA
TGCAGCGTAGGTGACCCTGGGGAGACCCAGTACTTC
CSVGDPGETQYF
>TRBJ2-3|TRBV4-2|TRBD2|NA
TGTGCCAGCAGCCAAGAGTTAGCGGGAGAAACGCAGTATTTT
CASSQELAGETQYF